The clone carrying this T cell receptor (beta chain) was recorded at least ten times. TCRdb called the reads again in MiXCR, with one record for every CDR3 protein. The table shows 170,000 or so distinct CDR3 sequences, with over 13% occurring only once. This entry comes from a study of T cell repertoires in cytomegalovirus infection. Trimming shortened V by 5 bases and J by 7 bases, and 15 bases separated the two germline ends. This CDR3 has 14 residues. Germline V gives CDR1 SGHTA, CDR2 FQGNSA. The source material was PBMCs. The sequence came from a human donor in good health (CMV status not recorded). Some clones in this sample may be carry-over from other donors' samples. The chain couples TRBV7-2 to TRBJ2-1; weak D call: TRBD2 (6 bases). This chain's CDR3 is CASSAGGMRNEQFF. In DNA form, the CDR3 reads TGTGCCAGCAGCGCCGGCGGGATGAGAAATGAGCAGTTCTTC.